This TCR beta chain was captured by sequencing in a study of cytomegalovirus exposure and HLA in healthy donors. Overall study: For the roughly 400 genotyped donors, around 76% fell within the Caucasian-associated ancestry cluster. Study results and limitations: A prior analysis recorded that most TCR beta V segments were productive about 87% or about 30% of the time. The study put 150 or so TCR beta chains on its list as cytomegalovirus-associated. Later, TCR association rates were found to vary by HLA locus, highest for DRB1 and lowest for HLA-C.

Vbeta (60) and Jbeta (13) primers were used in the PCR. Libraries were prepared by immunoSEQ multiplex PCR; TCRdb keeps only in-frame clonotypes and omits some of them. The table lists about 210,000 clones, around 79% of them singletons, with around 1.9% in the top ten. From germline, CDR1 is SGHDN and CDR2 FVKESK. CDR3 length: 15 residues. V was clipped by 4 bases and J by 4 bases; unmatched bases: 10. This clone came up a few times. What it recognizes is unknown. The chain recombines TRBV14 with TRBJ2-7, with 7 bases aligning to TRBD1. The sample taken for sequencing was PBMCs. This clonotype was sampled from a male donor in good health and CMV-seronegative. In nucleotides, the CDR3 is TGTGCCAGCAGCCCAAGGACAGGAGAATTTTACGAGCAGTACTTC. This translates into CASSPRTGEFYEQYF.